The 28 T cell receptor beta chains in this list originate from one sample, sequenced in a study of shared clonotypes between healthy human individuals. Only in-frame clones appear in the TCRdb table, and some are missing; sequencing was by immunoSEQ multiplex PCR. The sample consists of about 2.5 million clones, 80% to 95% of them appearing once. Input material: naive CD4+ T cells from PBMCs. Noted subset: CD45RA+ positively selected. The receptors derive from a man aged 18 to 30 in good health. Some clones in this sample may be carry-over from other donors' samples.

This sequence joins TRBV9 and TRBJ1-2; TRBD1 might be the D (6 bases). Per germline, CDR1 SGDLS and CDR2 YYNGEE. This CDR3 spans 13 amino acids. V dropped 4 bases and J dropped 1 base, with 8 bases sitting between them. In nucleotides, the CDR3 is TGTGCCAGCAGCCGGGACATTAACTATGGCTACACCTTC. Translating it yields CASSRDINYGYTF. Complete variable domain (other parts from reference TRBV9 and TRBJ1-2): DSGVTQTPKHLITATGQRVTLRCSPRSGDLSVYWYQQSLDQGLQFLIQYYNGEERAKGNILERFSAQQFPDLHSELNLSSLELGDSALYFCASSRDINYGYTFGSGTRLTVV.

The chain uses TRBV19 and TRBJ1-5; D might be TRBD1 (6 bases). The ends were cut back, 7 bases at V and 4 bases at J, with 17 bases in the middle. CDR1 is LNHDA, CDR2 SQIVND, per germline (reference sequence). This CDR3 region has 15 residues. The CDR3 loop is CASTPTGTPNQPQHF. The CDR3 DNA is TGTGCCAGTACCCCCACAGGGACTCCTAATCAGCCCCAGCATTTT.

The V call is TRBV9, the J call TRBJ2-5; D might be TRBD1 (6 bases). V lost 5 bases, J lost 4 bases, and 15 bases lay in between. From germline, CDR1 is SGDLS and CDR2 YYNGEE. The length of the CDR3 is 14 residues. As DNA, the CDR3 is TGTGCCAGCAGTCGATTGCCCAGGGGAGAGACCCAGTACTTC. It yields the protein CASSRLPRGETQYF.

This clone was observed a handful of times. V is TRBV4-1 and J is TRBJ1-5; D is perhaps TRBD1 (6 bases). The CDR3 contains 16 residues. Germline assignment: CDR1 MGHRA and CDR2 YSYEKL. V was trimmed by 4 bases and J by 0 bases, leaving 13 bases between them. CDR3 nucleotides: TGCGCCAGCAGCCGTAATGGACAGAATAGCAATCAGCCCCAGCATTTT. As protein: CASSRNGQNSNQPQHF.

The DNA for the CDR3 is TGTGCCAGCAGTTTTAAAGGGGGGGGCTCCTACAATGAGCAGTTCTTC. Protein sequence: CASSFKGGGSYNEQFF. This chain links TRBV27 with TRBJ2-1, with D possibly TRBD2 on 7 matching bases. Between the trimmed V and J ends, which lost 3 bases and 0 bases, there was a span of 12 bases. CDR1 and CDR2 (germline): MNHEY, SMNVEV (reference sequence). This CDR3 is 16 amino acids long.

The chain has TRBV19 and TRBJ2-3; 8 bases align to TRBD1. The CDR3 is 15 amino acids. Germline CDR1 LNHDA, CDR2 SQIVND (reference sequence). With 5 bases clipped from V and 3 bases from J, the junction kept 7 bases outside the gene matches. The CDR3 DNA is TGTGCCAGTAGTCCCCAGGGGGCGCGTACAGATACGCAGTATTTT. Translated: CASSPQGARTDTQYF.

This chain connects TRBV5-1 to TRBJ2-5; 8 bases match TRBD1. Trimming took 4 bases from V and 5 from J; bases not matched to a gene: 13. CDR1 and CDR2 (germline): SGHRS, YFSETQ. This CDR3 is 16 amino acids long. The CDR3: CASSPWGQGAWETQYF. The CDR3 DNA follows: TGCGCCAGCAGCCCTTGGGGCCAGGGGGCCTGGGAGACCCAGTACTTC.

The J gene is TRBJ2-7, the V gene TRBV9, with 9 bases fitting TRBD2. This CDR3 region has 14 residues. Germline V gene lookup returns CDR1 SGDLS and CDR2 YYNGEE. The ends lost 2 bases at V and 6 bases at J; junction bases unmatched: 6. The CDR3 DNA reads TGTGCCAGCAGCGTGGCGGGAGGGCCGGTCGAGCAGTACTTC. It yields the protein CASSVAGGPVEQYF.

The CDR3 protein is CAWSLGSGPYEQYF. For the CDR3, the DNA is TGTGCCTGGAGTTTAGGGTCGGGGCCTTACGAGCAGTACTTC. The V and J genes are TRBV30 and TRBJ2-7; possibly TRBD1 or TRBD2 for D (5 bases each). This CDR3 contains 14 residues. CDR1 is GTSNPN and CDR2 is SVGIG in the germline V gene (reference sequence). V shed 2 bases and J shed 4 bases, with 15 bases lying between them.

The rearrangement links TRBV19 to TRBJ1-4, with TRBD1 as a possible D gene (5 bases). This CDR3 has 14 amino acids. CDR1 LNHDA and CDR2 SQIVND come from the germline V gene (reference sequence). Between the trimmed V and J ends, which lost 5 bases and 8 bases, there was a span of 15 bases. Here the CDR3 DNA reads TGTGCCAGTAGTTACGGGGGAAAGTGGGAAAAACTGTTTTTT. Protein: CASSYGGKWEKLFF.

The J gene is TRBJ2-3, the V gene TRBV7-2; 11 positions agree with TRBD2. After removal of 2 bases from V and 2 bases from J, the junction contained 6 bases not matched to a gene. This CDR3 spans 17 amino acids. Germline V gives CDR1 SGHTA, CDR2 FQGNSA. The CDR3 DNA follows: TGTGCCAGCAGCTTAACTAGCGGGAGTTGGGTCACAGATACGCAGTATTTT. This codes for CASSLTSGSWVTDTQYF.

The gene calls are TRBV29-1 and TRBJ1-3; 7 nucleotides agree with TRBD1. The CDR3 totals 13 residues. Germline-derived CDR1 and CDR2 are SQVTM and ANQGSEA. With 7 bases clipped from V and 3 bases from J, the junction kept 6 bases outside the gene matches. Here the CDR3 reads CSATGVGGNTIYF. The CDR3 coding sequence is TGCAGCGCCACAGGGGTTGGTGGAAACACCATATATTTT.

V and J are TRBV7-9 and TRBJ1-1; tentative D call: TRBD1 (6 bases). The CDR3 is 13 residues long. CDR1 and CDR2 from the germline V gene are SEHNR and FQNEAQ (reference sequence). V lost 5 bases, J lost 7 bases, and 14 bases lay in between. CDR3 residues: CASSKQGNLEAFF. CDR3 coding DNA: TGTGCCAGCAGCAAACAGGGAAACCTTGAAGCTTTCTTT.

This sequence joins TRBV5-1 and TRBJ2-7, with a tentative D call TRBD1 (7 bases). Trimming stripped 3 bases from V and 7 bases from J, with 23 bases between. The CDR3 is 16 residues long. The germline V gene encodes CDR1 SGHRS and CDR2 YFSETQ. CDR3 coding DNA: TGCGCCAGCAGCTGGGGACTGGACAGGAGGACAATAGAGCAGTACTTC. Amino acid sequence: CASSWGLDRRTIEQYF.

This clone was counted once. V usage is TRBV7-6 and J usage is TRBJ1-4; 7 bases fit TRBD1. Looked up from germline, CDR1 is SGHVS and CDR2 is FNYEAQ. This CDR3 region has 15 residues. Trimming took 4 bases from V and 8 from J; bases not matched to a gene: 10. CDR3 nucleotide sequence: TGTGCCAGCAGCTCCCAGACAGGGAGTAACGAAAAACTGTTTTTT. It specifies CASSSQTGSNEKLFF.

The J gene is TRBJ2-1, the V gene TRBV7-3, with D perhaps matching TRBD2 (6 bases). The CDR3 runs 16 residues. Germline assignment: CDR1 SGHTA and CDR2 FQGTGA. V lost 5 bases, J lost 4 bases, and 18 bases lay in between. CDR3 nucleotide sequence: TGTGCCAGCAGCCCCTTCGGGGGAGCAGGGTACAATGAGCAGTTCTTC. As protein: CASSPFGGAGYNEQFF.

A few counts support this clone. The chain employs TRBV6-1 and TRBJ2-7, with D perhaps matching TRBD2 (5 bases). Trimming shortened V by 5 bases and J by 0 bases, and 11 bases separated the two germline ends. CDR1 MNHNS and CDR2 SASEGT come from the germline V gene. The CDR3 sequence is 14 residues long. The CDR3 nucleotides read TGTGCCAGCAGTCTGACTACCAGCTCCTACGAGCAGTACTTC. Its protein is CASSLTTSSYEQYF.

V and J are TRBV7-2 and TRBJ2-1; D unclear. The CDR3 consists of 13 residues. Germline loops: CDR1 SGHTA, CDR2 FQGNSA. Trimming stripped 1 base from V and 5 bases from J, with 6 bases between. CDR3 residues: CASSLGQNNEQFF. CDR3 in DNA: TGTGCCAGCAGCTTAGGGCAGAACAATGAGCAGTTCTTC.

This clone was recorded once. This chain's CDR3 is CASSIRGHWSNQPQHF. The CDR3 nucleotides read TGTGCCAGTAGTATTCGGGGGCATTGGTCAAATCAGCCCCAGCATTTT. V is TRBV19 and J is TRBJ1-5; tentative D call: TRBD1 (6 bases). The length of the CDR3 is 16 residues. V was pared by 3 bases and J by 4 bases, with 16 bases between. From germline, CDR1 is LNHDA and CDR2 SQIVND (reference sequence).

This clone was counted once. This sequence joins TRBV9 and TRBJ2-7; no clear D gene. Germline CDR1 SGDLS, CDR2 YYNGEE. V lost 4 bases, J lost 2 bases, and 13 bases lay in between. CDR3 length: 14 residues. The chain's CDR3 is CASSPTGLTYEQYF. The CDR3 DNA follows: TGTGCCAGCAGCCCCACCGGCCTAACCTACGAGCAGTACTTC.

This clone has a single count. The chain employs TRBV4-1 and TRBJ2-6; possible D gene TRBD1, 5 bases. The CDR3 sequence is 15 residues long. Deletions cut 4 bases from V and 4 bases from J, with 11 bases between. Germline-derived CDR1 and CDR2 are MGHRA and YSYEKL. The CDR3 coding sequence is TGCGCCAGCAGCCTACTGGGGCTCGGGGCCAACGTCCTGACTTTC. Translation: CASSLLGLGANVLTF.

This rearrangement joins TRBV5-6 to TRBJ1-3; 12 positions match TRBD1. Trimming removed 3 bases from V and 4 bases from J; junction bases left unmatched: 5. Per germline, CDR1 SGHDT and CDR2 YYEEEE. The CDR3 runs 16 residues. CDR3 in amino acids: CASSWGQGASGNTIYF. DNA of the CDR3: TGTGCCAGCAGCTGGGGACAGGGGGCTTCGGGAAACACCATATATTTT.

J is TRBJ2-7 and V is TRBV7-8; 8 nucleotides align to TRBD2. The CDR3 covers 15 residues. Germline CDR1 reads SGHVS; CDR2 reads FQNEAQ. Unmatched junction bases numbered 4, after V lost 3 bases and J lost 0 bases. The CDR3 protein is CASSFPGTSSYEQYF. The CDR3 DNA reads TGTGCCAGCAGCTTCCCCGGGACTAGCTCCTACGAGCAGTACTTC.

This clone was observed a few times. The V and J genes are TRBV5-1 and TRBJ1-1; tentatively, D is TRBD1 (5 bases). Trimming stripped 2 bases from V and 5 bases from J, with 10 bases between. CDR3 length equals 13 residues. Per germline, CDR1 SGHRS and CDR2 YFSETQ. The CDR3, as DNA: TGCGCCAGCAGCTTACAACCAGGGACTGAAGCTTTCTTT. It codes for CASSLQPGTEAFF.

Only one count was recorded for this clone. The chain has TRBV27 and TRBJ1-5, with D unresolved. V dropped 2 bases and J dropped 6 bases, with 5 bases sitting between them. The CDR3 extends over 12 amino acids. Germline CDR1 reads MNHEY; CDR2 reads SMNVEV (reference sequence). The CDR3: CASSLHGQPQHF. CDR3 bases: TGTGCCAGCAGTTTACATGGTCAGCCCCAGCATTTT.

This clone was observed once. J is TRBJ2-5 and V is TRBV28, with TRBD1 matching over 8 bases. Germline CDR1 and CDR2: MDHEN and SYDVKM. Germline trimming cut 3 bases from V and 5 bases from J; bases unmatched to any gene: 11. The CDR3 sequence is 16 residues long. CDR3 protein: CASSFWGQGAGETQYF. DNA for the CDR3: TGTGCCAGCAGTTTTTGGGGGCAGGGGGCGGGTGAGACCCAGTACTTC.

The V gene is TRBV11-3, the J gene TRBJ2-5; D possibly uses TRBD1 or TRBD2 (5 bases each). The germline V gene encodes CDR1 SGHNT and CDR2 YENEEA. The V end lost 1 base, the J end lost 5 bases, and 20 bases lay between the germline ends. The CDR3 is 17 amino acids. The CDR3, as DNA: TGTGCCAGCAGCTTAGGGGCAGATCGGCCCGAGGGGGAGACCCAGTACTTC. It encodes CASSLGADRPEGETQYF.

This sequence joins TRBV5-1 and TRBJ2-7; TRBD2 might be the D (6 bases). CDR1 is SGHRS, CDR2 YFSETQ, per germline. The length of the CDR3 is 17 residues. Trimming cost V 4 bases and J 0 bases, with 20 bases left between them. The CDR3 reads CASSLNAGGAFSYEQYF. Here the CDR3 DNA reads TGCGCCAGCAGCCTTAATGCTGGCGGGGCCTTCTCCTACGAGCAGTACTTC. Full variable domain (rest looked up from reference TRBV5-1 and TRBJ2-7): KAGVTQTPRYLIKTRGQQVTLSCSPISGHRSVSWYQQTPGQGLQFLFEYFSETQRNKGNFPGRFSGRQFSNSRSEMNVSTLELGDSALYLCASSLNAGGAFSYEQYFGPGTRLTVT.